The 25 T cell receptor beta chains reported below all come from one sample, sequenced in a study of molecular identifiers for immune sequencing clone quantification. TCRdb redid the calling of the PCR reads with MiXCR, one entry per CDR3 protein. The table has some 320,000 distinct CDR3 sequences, 20% to 25% seen once; the top ten hold approximately 0.84%. The sample taken for sequencing was naive CD8+ T cells from blood, with Jurkat cell RNA spiked in. As for subset: FACS-sorted CD8+CD4-CCR7+CD45RA+ naive T cells. The source of these receptors is a human donor in good health. Some libraries in this study had Jurkat cell RNA spiked in.

Many counts were recorded for this clonotype. The chain joins TRBV29-1 to TRBJ2-7; TRBD1 agrees at 7 bases. The V segment lost 2 bases and the J segment 6 bases; nucleotides outside the gene matches: 4. This CDR3 is 12 amino acids long. Germline lookup yields CDR1 SQVTM and CDR2 ANQGSEA. The CDR3 spells CSVEWAGGEQYF. In DNA form, the CDR3 reads TGCAGCGTTGAATGGGCAGGGGGCGAGCAGTACTTC.

This clonotype was picked up many times. The J gene is TRBJ2-3, the V gene TRBV7-2; 10 bases align to TRBD2. V gave up 2 bases and J gave up 4 bases; unmatched junction bases: 3. The CDR3 is 15 amino acids. CDR1 is SGHTA, CDR2 FQGNSA, per germline. The CDR3 here is CASSLQRGGPDTQYF. The CDR3 DNA reads as TGTGCCAGCAGCTTACAGCGGGGGGGCCCAGATACGCAGTATTTT. Complete variable domain (other parts from reference TRBV7-2 and TRBJ2-3): GAGVSQSPSNKVTEKGKDVELRCDPISGHTALYWYRQSLGQGLEFLIYFQGNSAPDKSGLPSDRFSAERTGGSVSTLTIQRTQQEDSAVYLCASSLQRGGPDTQYFGPGTRLTVL.

At least ten counts were recorded for this clonotype. This chain uses TRBV19 with TRBJ1-1; D is possibly TRBD1 (6 bases). The CDR3 consists of 11 residues. The germline gives CDR1 LNHDA, CDR2 SQIVND (reference sequence). V lost 8 bases, J lost 5 bases, and 9 bases lay in between. CDR3: CASFRGTEAFF. The CDR3 nucleotides read TGTGCCAGTTTCAGGGGAACTGAAGCTTTCTTT.

This clonotype has ten or more counts. The genes are TRBV10-2 and TRBJ2-3; 7 positions match TRBD1. With 6 bases clipped from V and 2 bases from J, the junction kept 20 bases outside the gene matches. The CDR3 consists of 19 residues. Germline CDR1 and CDR2: WSHSY and SAAADI. CDR3 nucleotides: TGCGCCAGCAGGGGAATATGGGACAGCCCACACCTTTACACAGATACGCAGTATTTT. It translates to CASRGIWDSPHLYTDTQYF.

Only one count was recorded for this clonotype. One end of the junction is discordant with germline, which a read error may explain. The chain combines TRBV29-1 with TRBJ2-7; the D gene is possibly TRBD1 (5 bases). CDR1 SQVTM and CDR2 ANQGSEA come from the germline V gene. The CDR3 sequence is 11 residues long. The CDR3 DNA follows: TGCAGCTTTCGACAGTACTACGAGCGGTACTTC. It codes for CSFRQYYERYF.

Of note for this clonotype: At one of its ends the junction is not consistent with the germline gene, which may arise from a read error. V and J are TRBV20-1 and TRBJ2-7; TRBD2 matches at 7 bases. In germline, CDR1 is DFQATT, CDR2 SNEGSKA (reference sequence). This CDR3 is built from 14 residues. In nucleotides, the CDR3 is TGCGGTGCTAGAGGACTAGAGAAATCCTACGAGCAGTACTTC. This translates into CGARGLEKSYEQYF.

Regarding this clonotype: A much larger clonotype is one base distant, so this may be a read error. Here the CDR3 DNA reads TGTGCCAGCTCACCACAAGGGGTGGACGAAAAACTGGTTTTT. Amino acid sequence: CASSPQGVDEKLVF. The V call is TRBV18, the J call TRBJ1-4; possibly TRBD1 for D (5 bases). The V gene's germline CDR1 is KGHSH and CDR2 LQKENI. This CDR3 region has 14 residues.

This clonotype has ten or more counts. This rearrangement joins TRBV20-1 to TRBJ2-3, with 9 bases fitting TRBD2. The CDR3 covers 16 residues. Germline lookup yields CDR1 DFQATT and CDR2 SNEGSKA (reference sequence). The ends lost 3 bases at V and 0 bases at J; junction bases unmatched: 7. The CDR3 loop reads CSASEAGGVSTDTQYF. As DNA, the CDR3 is TGCAGTGCTAGTGAAGCGGGAGGCGTGAGCACAGATACGCAGTATTTT.

The chain couples TRBV7-8 to TRBJ1-1; D possibly corresponds to TRBD1 (6 bases). V was shortened by 2 bases and J by 7 bases, with 11 bases between the two germline ends. In germline, CDR1 is SGHVS, CDR2 FQNEAQ. The CDR3 totals 13 residues. CDR3 DNA: TGTGCCAGCAGCTTACGGGGGGCCTTTGAAGCTTTCTTT. Protein sequence: CASSLRGAFEAFF.

About this clonotype: A much more abundant neighbour one base away suggests this may be a read error. This chain links TRBV21-1 with TRBJ2-7; TRBD2, the table's D call, was not compared with the DNA. TRBV21-1 is described as a pseudogene. The CDR3 loop spans 15 amino acids. The CDR3 region has the DNA TGTGCCAGCAGCAAGACTAGCGGGTTGGCCTACGAGCAGTACTTC. Protein product: CASSKTSGLAYEQYF.

This clonotype was detected many times. The CDR3 DNA follows: TGTGCCAGCAGCTTAGGAGCGGGAGCTAACAATGAGCAGTTCTTC. Translating it yields CASSLGAGANNEQFF. The chain employs TRBV11-2 and TRBJ2-1; 8 bases align to TRBD2. Per the germline V gene, CDR1 is SGHAT and CDR2 is FQNNGV. This CDR3 comprises 15 residues. The trim removed 1 base at V and 5 bases at J, leaving 4 bases unmatched.

Comments on this clonotype: A junction boundary mismatches the germline segment, possibly from a read error. This chain connects TRBV20-1 to TRBJ2-3; a weak D match, TRBD1 (6 bases). This CDR3 region has 14 residues. Germline lookup yields CDR1 DFQATT and CDR2 SNEGSKA (reference sequence). The CDR3 reads CSSRTESSTDTKYF. CDR3 DNA sequence: TGCAGTTCTCGGACAGAATCCTCCACAGATACGAAGTATTTT.

This clonotype occurred many times. The CDR3 region is CASTPDDDTQYF. Written as DNA, the CDR3 is TGTGCCAGCACCCCCGACGATGATACGCAGTATTTT. The chain uses TRBV12-3 or TRBV12-4 and TRBJ2-3, with D hard to call. The germline V and J ends were trimmed by 7 bases and 6 bases, with 11 bases remaining between them. The CDR3 runs 12 residues.

This clonotype was counted ten times or more. The chain combines TRBV19 with TRBJ2-7, with D possibly TRBD1 on 6 matching bases. The germline CDR1 and CDR2 sequences are LNHDA and SQIVND (reference sequence). V dropped 6 bases and J dropped 6 bases, with 18 bases sitting between them. This CDR3 contains 14 residues. CDR3: CASSLRDKDPEQYF. The CDR3 region has the DNA TGTGCCAGTAGCCTCCGGGACAAAGATCCCGAGCAGTACTTC.

This clonotype was recorded at least ten times. The chain links TRBV4-2 to TRBJ2-5, with 12 bases identical to TRBD2. This CDR3 region has 18 residues. V shed 1 base, J shed 2 bases, and the junction held 8 bases outside the gene matches. CDR1 and CDR2 (germline): LGHNA, YNFKEQ. CDR3 coding DNA: TGTGCCAGCAGCCAAGCACTAGCGGGGGGAGAACAGCAAGAGACCCAGTACTTC. This encodes CASSQALAGGEQQETQYF.

There are many counts of this clonotype. This chain links TRBV30 with TRBJ2-1; 11 nucleotides match TRBD2. In germline, CDR1 is GTSNPN, CDR2 SVGIG (reference sequence). The ends lost 0 bases at V and 8 bases at J; junction bases unmatched: 3. This CDR3 is built from 14 residues. Here the CDR3 DNA reads TGTGCCTGGAGTGTACTAGCGGGAGAGCATGAGCAGTTCTTC. It translates to CAWSVLAGEHEQFF.

On this clonotype itself: Germline is not matched at one junction end, which may reflect a read error. This chain uses TRBV28 with TRBJ1-5, with a possible D match to TRBD1 (5 bases). CDR3 size: 15 residues. Germline loops: CDR1 MDHEN, CDR2 SYDVKM. CDR3 protein: CASTPWKGSNPPQHF. CDR3 DNA: TGTGCCAGCACCCCCTGGAAGGGGAGCAATCCGCCCCAGCATTTT. The full variable domain, with the rest looked up from reference TRBV28 and TRBJ1-5, is DVKVTQSSRYLVKRTGEKVFLECVQDMDHENMFWYRQDPGLGLRLIYFSYDVKMKEKGDIPEGYSVSREKKERFSLILESASTNQTSMYLCASTPWKGSNPPQHFGDGTRLSIL.

In its sample, this clonotype was seen a few times. The chain is built from TRBV7-6 and TRBJ2-7, with 11 bases lining up with TRBD2. Trimming cost V 5 bases and J 2 bases; bases outside gene matches: 14. CDR1 SGHVS and CDR2 FNYEAQ come from the germline V gene. The CDR3 sequence is 18 residues long. The CDR3 DNA is TGTGCCAGCAGCCCGGGACTAGCGGAAACCTACCTTACCTACGAGCAGTACTTC. It translates to CASSPGLAETYLTYEQYF.

A note on this clonotype: Just one base apart from a much larger clone, this may be a read error. A read error is likely, as this CDR3 ends without the conserved phenylalanine or tryptophan. V is TRBV20-1 and J is TRBJ2-7; D remains unclear. Germline values: CDR1 DFQATT, CDR2 SNEGSKA (reference sequence). V gave up 0 bases and J gave up 3 bases, with 15 bases separating them. This CDR3 contains 15 residues. The CDR3 DNA follows: TGCAGTGCTAGAGATGGGCTAGGGTTCCTCTACGAGCAGTACCTC. Protein product: CSARDGLGFLYEQYL.

Concerning this clonotype itself: A much larger clone lies a single base off, so this may be a read error. The chain has TRBV7-9 and TRBJ2-7; D is unresolved. This CDR3 has 14 residues. Trimming took 3 bases from V and 3 from J, leaving 12 bases between them. The germline CDR1 and CDR2 sequences are SEHNR and FQNEAQ (reference sequence). This chain's CDR3 is CASSFPDAGYEQYF. CDR3 nucleotide sequence: TGTGCCAGCAGCTTCCCGGACGCCGGCTACGAGCAGTACTTC.

This clonotype was observed many times. V is TRBV20-1 and J is TRBJ2-1; a weak D match, TRBD1 (5 bases). The CDR3 is 13 amino acids. V lost 4 bases and J 7 bases, leaving 14 bases between the germline ends. Germline CDR1 and CDR2: DFQATT and SNEGSKA (reference sequence). CDR3 sequence (DNA): TGCAGTGCTAACACTTGGGGCGGTAATGAGCAGTTCTTC. Its protein product is CSANTWGGNEQFF.

This chain uses TRBV20-1 with TRBJ1-1; 8 nucleotides match TRBD1. Germline-derived CDR1 and CDR2 are DFQATT and SNEGSKA (reference sequence). The CDR3 spans 15 residues. J was trimmed by 3 bases and V by 3 bases; bases with no gene match: 9. CDR3: CSARDRVGVHTEAFF. Here the CDR3 DNA reads TGCAGTGCTAGGGACAGGGTTGGGGTGCACACTGAAGCTTTCTTT.

This clonotype was seen repeatedly, ten times or more. The chain carries TRBV20-1 and TRBJ1-1; D uncertain. The germline CDR1 and CDR2 sequences are DFQATT and SNEGSKA (reference sequence). This CDR3 is 14 amino acids long. With 3 bases removed from V and 8 bases from J, the gap between germline ends came to 19 bases. CDR3 sequence: CSARVLLSMEEAFF. The CDR3 DNA sequence: TGCAGTGCTAGGGTATTACTATCGATGGAGGAAGCTTTCTTT.

Ten or more counts support this clonotype. This sequence joins TRBV29-1 and TRBJ2-7; TRBD1 matches 11 bases. Unmatched junction bases numbered 0, after V lost 3 bases and J lost 2 bases. CDR1 is SQVTM, CDR2 ANQGSEA, per germline. The CDR3 consists of 13 residues. The CDR3 sequence: CSVEGQGAYEQYF. In DNA, the CDR3 is TGCAGCGTTGAGGGACAGGGGGCCTACGAGCAGTACTTC.

At least ten counts were recorded for this clonotype. The V and J genes are TRBV28 and TRBJ2-3; 7 bases match TRBD1. The CDR3 totals 17 residues. V was pared by 6 bases and J by 1 base, with 13 bases of the junction left unmatched. The germline V gene has CDR1 MDHEN and CDR2 SYDVKM. This CDR3 is CASSPIPQGPRTDTQYF. Here the CDR3 DNA reads TGTGCCAGCAGCCCAATCCCACAGGGGCCACGCACAGATACGCAGTATTTT.